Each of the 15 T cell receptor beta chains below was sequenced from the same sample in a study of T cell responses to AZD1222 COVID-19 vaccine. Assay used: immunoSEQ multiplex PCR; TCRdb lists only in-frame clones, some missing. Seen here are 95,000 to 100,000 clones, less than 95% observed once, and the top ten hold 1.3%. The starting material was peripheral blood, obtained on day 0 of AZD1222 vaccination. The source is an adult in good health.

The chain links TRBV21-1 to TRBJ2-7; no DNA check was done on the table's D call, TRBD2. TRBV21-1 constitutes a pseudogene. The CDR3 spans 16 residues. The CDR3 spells CASTGLAGGPSYEQYF. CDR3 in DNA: TGTGCCAGCACCGGACTAGCGGGGGGTCCTTCCTACGAGCAGTACTTC.

For the CDR3, the DNA is TGCAGCGTTGAAGATCTCCATTCTGGAAACACCATATATTTT. Its protein is CSVEDLHSGNTIYF. The chain is built from TRBV29-1 and TRBJ1-3; no clear D. CDR3 length equals 14 residues. Looked up from germline, CDR1 is SQVTM and CDR2 is ANQGSEA. Trimming took 0 bases from V and 1 from J, leaving 7 bases between them. Based on the CDR3 plus reference TRBV29-1 and TRBJ1-3, the full variable domain is SAVISQKPSRDICQRGTSLTIQCQVDSQVTMMFWYRQQPGQSLTLIATANQGSEATYESGFVIDKFPISRPNLTFSTLTVSNMSPEDSSIYLCSVEDLHSGNTIYFGEGSWLTVV.

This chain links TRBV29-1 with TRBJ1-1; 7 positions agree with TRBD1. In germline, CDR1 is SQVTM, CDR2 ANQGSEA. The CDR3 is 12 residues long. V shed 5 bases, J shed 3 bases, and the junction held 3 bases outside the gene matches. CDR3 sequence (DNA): TGCAGCGTTAACAGGGGATACACTGAAGCTTTCTTT. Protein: CSVNRGYTEAFF.

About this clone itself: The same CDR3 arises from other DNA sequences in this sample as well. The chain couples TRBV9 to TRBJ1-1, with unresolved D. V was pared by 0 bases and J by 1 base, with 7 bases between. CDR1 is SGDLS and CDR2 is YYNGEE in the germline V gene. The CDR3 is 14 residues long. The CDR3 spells CASSVVSGNTEAFF. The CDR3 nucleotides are TGTGCCAGCAGCGTAGTATCGGGGAACACTGAAGCTTTCTTT.

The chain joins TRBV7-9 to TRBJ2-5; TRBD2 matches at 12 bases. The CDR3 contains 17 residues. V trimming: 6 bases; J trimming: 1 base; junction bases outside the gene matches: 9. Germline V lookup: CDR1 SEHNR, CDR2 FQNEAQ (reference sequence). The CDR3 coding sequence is TGTGCCAGCAGACAAAACCCGGGACTAGCGGGCCAAGAGACCCAGTACTTC. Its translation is CASRQNPGLAGQETQYF.

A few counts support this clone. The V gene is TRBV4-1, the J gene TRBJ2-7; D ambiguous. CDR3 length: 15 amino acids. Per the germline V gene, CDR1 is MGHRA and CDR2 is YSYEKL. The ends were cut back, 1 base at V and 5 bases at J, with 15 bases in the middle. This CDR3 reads CASSQGLTLLNEQYF. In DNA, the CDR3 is TGCGCCAGCAGCCAAGGGTTGACCTTACTGAACGAGCAGTACTTC.

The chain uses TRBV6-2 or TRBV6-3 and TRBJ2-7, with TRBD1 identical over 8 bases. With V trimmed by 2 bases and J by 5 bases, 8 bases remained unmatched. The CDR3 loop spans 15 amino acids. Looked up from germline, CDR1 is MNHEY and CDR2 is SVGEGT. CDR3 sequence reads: CASSYIPDRDHEQYF. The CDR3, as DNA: TGTGCCAGCAGTTACATACCGGACAGGGATCACGAGCAGTACTTC.

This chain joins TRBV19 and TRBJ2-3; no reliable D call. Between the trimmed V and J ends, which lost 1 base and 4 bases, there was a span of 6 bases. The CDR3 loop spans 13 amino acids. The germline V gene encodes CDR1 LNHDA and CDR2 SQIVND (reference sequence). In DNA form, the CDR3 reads TGTGCCAGTAGTATAGTTCGACCAGATACGCAGTATTTT. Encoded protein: CASSIVRPDTQYF.

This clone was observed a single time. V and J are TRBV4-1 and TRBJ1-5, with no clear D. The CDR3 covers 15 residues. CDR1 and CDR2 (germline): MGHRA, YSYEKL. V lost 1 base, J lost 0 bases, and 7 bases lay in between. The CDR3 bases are TGCGCCAGCAGCCAAGTAGACGCTAGCAATCAGCCCCAGCATTTT. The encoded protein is CASSQVDASNQPQHF.

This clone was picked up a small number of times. The CDR3 bases are TGTGCCAGCAGGTGGACCAACTATGGCTACACCTTC. It specifies CASRWTNYGYTF. The chain carries TRBV2 and TRBJ1-2, with no clear D. V shed 6 bases and J shed 2 bases, with 7 bases lying between them. Germline-derived CDR1 and CDR2 are SNHLY and FYNNEI. The CDR3 runs to 12 residues.

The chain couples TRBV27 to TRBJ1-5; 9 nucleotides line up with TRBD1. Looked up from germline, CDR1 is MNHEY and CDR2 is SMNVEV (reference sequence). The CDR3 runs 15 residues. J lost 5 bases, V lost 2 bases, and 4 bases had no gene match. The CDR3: CASSLGTGSYQPQHF. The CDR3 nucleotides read TGTGCCAGCAGTTTAGGGACAGGGTCTTATCAGCCCCAGCATTTT.

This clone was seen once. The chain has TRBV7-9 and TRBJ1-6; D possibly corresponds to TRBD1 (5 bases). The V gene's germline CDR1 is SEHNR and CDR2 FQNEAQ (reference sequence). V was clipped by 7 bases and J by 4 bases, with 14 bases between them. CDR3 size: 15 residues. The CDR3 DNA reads TGTGCCAGCACCGCCCCCGGGGGGTATAATTCACCCCTCCACTTT. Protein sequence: CASTAPGGYNSPLHF. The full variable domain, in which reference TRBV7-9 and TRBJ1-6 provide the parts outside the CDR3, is DTGVSQNPRHKITKRGQNVTFRCDPISEHNRLYWYRQTLGQGPEFLTYFQNEAQLEKSRLLSDRFSAERPKGSFSTLEIQRTEQGDSAMYLCASTAPGGYNSPLHFGNGTRLTVT.

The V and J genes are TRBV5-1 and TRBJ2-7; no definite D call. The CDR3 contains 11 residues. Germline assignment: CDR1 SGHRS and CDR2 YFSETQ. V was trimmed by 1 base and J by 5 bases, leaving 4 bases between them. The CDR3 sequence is CASSLLNEQYF. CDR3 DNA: TGCGCCAGCAGCTTGCTGAACGAGCAGTACTTC.

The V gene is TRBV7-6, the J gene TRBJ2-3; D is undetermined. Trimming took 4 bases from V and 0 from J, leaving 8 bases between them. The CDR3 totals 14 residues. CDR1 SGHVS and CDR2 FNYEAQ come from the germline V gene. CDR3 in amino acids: CASSSPPSTDTQYF. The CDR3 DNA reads TGTGCCAGCAGCTCGCCCCCAAGCACAGATACGCAGTATTTT.

CDR3 nucleotide sequence: TGCGCCAGCAGCTTGGGGGAGTCGGGGACCTACGAGCAGTACTTC. This codes for CASSLGESGTYEQYF. The chain uses TRBV5-1 and TRBJ2-7, with a possible D match to TRBD2 (5 bases). This CDR3 has 15 amino acids. V shed 0 bases and J shed 2 bases, with 12 bases lying between them. Germline assignment: CDR1 SGHRS and CDR2 YFSETQ.